Listed below are T cell receptor beta chains from one sample, sequenced in a study of blood T cells in healthy people across ages. Using its own MiXCR run on the 5' RACE reads, TCRdb lists one record per CDR3 protein. The sample includes nearly 1 million distinct CDR3 sequences, 51% of them seen just once. The sample comprised blood. The receptors originated from a woman aged 60-70 years in good health. Each CDR3 is given with its conserved first and last residue. D genes are given only for firm matches. A row's size may be missing; if present it is once, few, many or a size class.

>.|.|TRBV6-2/TRBV6-3|TRBJ2-7
CASSYDRETAGQYYEQYF
TGTGCCAGCAGTTACGACAGGGAGACAGCGGGACAGTACTACGAGCAGTACTTC
>few|.|TRBV7-2|TRBJ2-1
CASTRTTSSYNEQFF
TGTGCCAGCACACGGACCACAAGCTCCTACAATGAGCAGTTCTTC
>few|.|TRBV5-1|TRBJ2-1
CASSLPLESVFNEQFF
TGCGCCAGCAGCTTGCCCCTAGAGTCAGTGTTCAATGAGCAGTTCTTC
>.|.|TRBV28|TRBJ1-6
CASKGVGGNSPLHF
TGTGCCAGCAAAGGGGTTGGAGGAAATTCACCCCTCCACTTT
>few|.|TRBV3-1|TRBJ2-7
CASSQVGRTPNYEQYF
TGTGCCAGCAGCCAAGTCGGCCGGACACCAAACTACGAGCAGTACTTC
>.|TRBD1|TRBV7-9|TRBJ2-1
CASSFRGLSAYNEQFF
TGTGCCAGCAGCTTCAGGGGGCTTAGCGCCTACAATGAGCAGTTCTTC
>.|.|TRBV6-5|TRBJ1-5
CASSPRDGGQPQHF
TGTGCCAGCAGTCCCAGGGACGGAGGTCAGCCCCAGCATTTT
>.|TRBD2|TRBV5-5|TRBJ2-7
CASSRGPGGPYEQYF
TGTGCCAGCAGCCGCGGCCCGGGAGGCCCCTACGAGCAGTACTTC
>.|.|TRBV13|TRBJ1-2
CASNPPPTATLSNYGYTF
TGTGCCAGCAATCCACCTCCGACAGCCACACTTTCTAACTATGGCTACACCTTC
>.|TRBD1|TRBV6-2/TRBV6-3|TRBJ2-1
CASSRGGGSYNERFF
TGTGCCAGCAGCCGAGGGGGCGGGTCCTACAATGAGCGGTTCTTC
>.|TRBD1|TRBV9|TRBJ1-4
CASSPPRGQGREKLFF
TGTGCCAGCAGCCCACCGAGAGGACAGGGACGGGAAAAACTGTTTTTT
>.|.|TRBV12-3/TRBV12-4|TRBJ2-3
CATAWGAGTDTQYF
TGTGCCACCGCCTGGGGGGCAGGCACAGATACGCAGTATTTT
>.|.|TRBV30|TRBJ1-2
CAWSPIDRAFYGYTF
TGTGCCTGGAGTCCTATCGACCGGGCGTTCTATGGCTACACCTTC
>once|TRBD2|TRBV18|TRBJ2-1
CASSSKKSGGRGNEQFF
TGTGCCAGCTCATCGAAGAAATCGGGAGGGCGTGGTAATGAGCAGTTCTTC
>.|TRBD2|TRBV18|TRBJ2-1
CASSIPGLATNEQFF
TGTGCCAGCTCAATACCGGGACTAGCTACCAATGAGCAGTTCTTC
>few|.|TRBV5-1|TRBJ2-7
CASSTGDGYEQYF
TGCGCCAGCAGCACCGGGGACGGCTACGAGCAGTACTTC
>.|.|TRBV6-2/TRBV6-3|TRBJ2-3
CASFKRDRSTDTQYF
TGTGCCAGCTTTAAACGGGACCGCAGCACAGATACGCAGTATTTT
>.|.|TRBV6-1|TRBJ1-4
CASSLGVNEKLFF
TGTGCCAGCAGCCTGGGAGTCAATGAAAAACTGTTTTTT
>few|.|TRBV4-1|TRBJ2-7
CASSPGNIGIAYEQYF
TGCGCCAGCAGCCCCGGTAATATAGGGATTGCCTACGAGCAGTACTTC
>.|TRBD1|TRBV4-1|TRBJ1-1
CASNQRGQGPEAFF
TGCGCCAGCAACCAAAGAGGACAGGGACCTGAAGCTTTCTTT
>.|.|TRBV5-1|TRBJ2-1
CASSLDTGTMEQFF
TGCGCCAGCAGCTTGGATACGGGTACGATGGAGCAGTTCTTC
>few|TRBD1|TRBV12-3/TRBV12-4|TRBJ2-5
CASSQGVPREQYF
TGTGCCAGCAGCCAGGGGGTTCCCAGGGAGCAGTACTTC
>few|.|TRBV24-1|TRBJ1-6
CASSDWGGFSPLHF
TGTGCCAGCAGTGATTGGGGGGGATTTTCACCCCTCCACTTT
>.|.|TRBV11-2|TRBJ2-7
CASSTTSSEQYF
TGTGCCAGCAGCACAACTAGTAGCGAGCAGTACTTC
>.|.|TRBV20-1|TRBJ2-7
CSARDWGHGSYEQYF
TGCAGTGCTAGAGATTGGGGCCATGGCTCCTACGAGCAGTACTTC
>.|.|TRBV3-1|TRBJ2-7
CASSQETIGGHEQYF
TGTGCCAGCAGCCAAGAGACTATTGGGGGTCACGAGCAGTACTTC
>.|.|TRBV6-5|TRBJ1-2
CASSSSLKYGYTF
TGTGCCAGCAGCTCCAGCCTCAAATATGGCTACACCTTC
>.|.|TRBV29-1|TRBJ2-1
CSVEGPLSSYNEQFF
TGCAGCGTTGAGGGGCCCTTAAGCTCCTACAATGAGCAGTTCTTC
>.|.|TRBV29-1|TRBJ1-1
CSVESGTEAFF
TGCAGCGTTGAATCTGGCACTGAAGCTTTCTTT
>.|.|TRBV12-3/TRBV12-4|TRBJ2-7
CASSPRLSPEQYF
TGTGCCAGCAGTCCGAGGCTCTCCCCCGAGCAGTACTTC
>.|.|TRBV10-3|TRBJ1-5
CAISPQDHRNQPQHF
TGTGCCATCAGCCCCCAAGACCACCGCAATCAGCCCCAGCATTTT
>.|.|TRBV27|TRBJ2-5
CASSSPFRLETQYF
TGTGCCAGCAGTTCACCATTCAGGCTAGAGACCCAGTACTTC
>few|.|TRBV4-1|TRBJ2-4
CASSQDMAGVLAKNIQYF
TGCGCCAGCAGCCAAGATATGGCAGGGGTTTTAGCCAAAAACATTCAGTACTTC
>few|TRBD1|TRBV9|TRBJ2-3
CASSATQGATDTQYF
TGTGCCAGCAGCGCCACACAGGGGGCGACAGATACGCAGTATTTT
>once|.|TRBV6-6|TRBJ2-3
CASVIDNGADTQYF
TGTGCCAGCGTGATCGATAATGGGGCAGATACGCAGTATTTT
>few|TRBD2|TRBV9|TRBJ2-3
CASSVGSGGLTDTQYF
TGTGCCAGCAGCGTAGGCAGCGGGGGGCTCACAGATACGCAGTATTTT
>.|TRBD1|TRBV10-3|TRBJ2-3
CASRDRDTETQYF
TGTGCCTCGCGGGACAGGGACACAGAGACGCAGTATTTT
>.|.|TRBV27|TRBJ2-7
CASSGGRLEFYEQYF
TGTGCCAGCAGTGGGGGGCGCCTCGAGTTCTACGAGCAGTACTTC
>.|.|TRBV7-2|TRBJ1-6
CASSLAMQNSPLHF
TGTGCCAGCAGCTTAGCGATGCAGAATTCACCCCTCCACTTT
>.|TRBD1|TRBV28|TRBJ2-5
CASSSGQGEGIGETQYF
TGTGCCAGCAGTTCCGGACAGGGCGAGGGAATAGGAGAGACCCAGTACTTC
>once|.|TRBV12-3/TRBV12-4|TRBJ2-1
CASRYRVNEQFF
TGTGCCAGCAGGTACAGGGTGAATGAGCAGTTTTTC
>.|TRBD2|TRBV12-3/TRBV12-4|TRBJ2-3
CASTLLAISTDTQYF
TGTGCCAGCACCCTACTAGCGATAAGCACAGATACGCAGTATTTT
>many|TRBD2|TRBV27|TRBJ2-7
CASRGLAGGSPYEQYF
TGTGCCAGCAGGGGACTAGCGGGAGGTTCCCCCTACGAGCAGTACTTC
>.|.|TRBV28|TRBJ2-7
CASSQNLWMTAGQYF
TGTGCCAGCAGTCAAAACCTCTGGATGACGGCGGGGCAGTACTTC
>few|TRBD1|TRBV20-1|TRBJ1-5
CSATQGAGNQPQHF
TGCAGTGCTACCCAGGGGGCGGGCAATCAGCCCCAGCATTTT